This T cell receptor beta chain was sequenced in a study of blood T cell repertoires in COVID-19. Study background: Italy, Spain and the United States were the sources of the convalescent and acute COVID-19 samples. In each case, the material was cDNA or gDNA derived from T cells, B-cell-depleted T cells, or PBMCs.

Per the authors' pipeline: Quantification of nucleated cells was approximated via reference gene primer amplification. Profiled with immunoSEQ multiplex PCR; TCRdb holds only in-frame clones, not every one. The V and J calls and clone size come from that table; D and trimming were worked out from the DNA. Of around 68,000 clones detected, about nine tenths appear once; the ten largest clones hold about 7%. The CDR3 contains 15 residues. J gave up 6 bases and V 4 bases, and 9 bases lay outside the gene matches. Germline CDR1 and CDR2: SGHNT and YYREEE (reference sequence). The sequenced sample consisted of peripheral blood. The chain couples TRBV5-4 to TRBJ2-4, with TRBD1 matching over 8 bases. The source is a man in his fifties with active COVID-19. This CDR3 is CASSLNRGYGNIQYF. The CDR3 nucleotides are TGTGCCAGCAGCCTAAACAGGGGGTATGGAAACATTCAGTACTTC.